A selection of T cell receptor beta chains follows, all from one sample in a study of neurological immune-mediated disorders. TCRdb reprocessed the 5' RACE reads via MiXCR and lists one record per CDR3 protein. The data hold about 78,000 distinct CDR3 sequences, with roughly 4.7% observed a single time. Sequencing was performed on PBMCs. These receptors were taken from a woman aged 25 to 39 with multiple sclerosis. The CDR3 runs from the conserved cysteine through the conserved F or W. D genes are given only for firm matches. Not all rows give a size; the values are once, few, many and, for expanded clones, a class.

>few|TRBV18|TRBJ2-3|TRBD2
CASSPLAGSSTDTQYF
TGTGCCAGCTCACCCCTAGCGGGGTCTAGCACAGATACGCAGTATTTT
>few|TRBV5-1|TRBJ2-5|.
CASREVSVQETQYF
TGCGCCAGCAGAGAGGTGTCGGTCCAAGAGACCCAGTACTTC
>many|TRBV7-8|TRBJ2-1|TRBD2
CASSSGTSGDPYNEQFF
TGTGCCAGCAGCTCCGGGACTAGCGGGGACCCCTACAATGAGCAGTTCTTC
>many|TRBV29-1|TRBJ2-2|.
CSVRTGRDTGELFF
TGCAGCGTCAGGACAGGGAGGGACACCGGGGAGCTGTTTTTT
>many|TRBV27|TRBJ2-3|TRBD1
CASSTWTGPADTQYF
TGTGCCAGCAGTACATGGACAGGGCCGGCAGATACGCAGTATTTT
>few|TRBV5-1|TRBJ2-4|.
CASRNGLAKNIQYF
TGCGCCAGCAGGAACGGATTAGCCAAAAACATTCAGTACTTC
>few|TRBV7-6|TRBJ2-1|.
CASSLEHEQFF
TGTGCCAGCAGCTTAGAGCATGAGCAGTTCTTC
>many|TRBV12-3/TRBV12-4|TRBJ2-3|.
CASSRDTRTDTQYF
TGTGCCAGCAGCCGGGACACCCGCACAGATACGCAGTATTTT
>many|TRBV27|TRBJ2-6|TRBD2
CASSFLGLAGNSGANVLTF
TGTGCCAGCAGTTTCCTCGGACTAGCGGGAAACTCTGGGGCCAACGTCCTGACTTTC
>many|TRBV30|TRBJ2-1|TRBD2
CAWSVRRLAGREQFF
TGTGCCTGGAGTGTTCGGAGACTAGCGGGACGAGAGCAGTTCTTC
>many|TRBV5-1|TRBJ1-2|.
CASSLGASYGYTF
TGCGCCAGCAGCTTGGGGGCTAGCTATGGCTACACCTTC
>many|TRBV7-8|TRBJ2-4|TRBD2
CASSLVRLAGVTKNIQYF
TGTGCCAGCAGCTTAGTGAGACTAGCGGGAGTGACAAAAAACATTCAGTACTTC
>many|TRBV5-1|TRBJ2-1|.
CASSLDISYNEQFF
TGCGCCAGCAGCTTGGACATATCCTACAATGAGCAGTTCTTC
>many|TRBV7-9|TRBJ1-4|TRBD1
CASSPGQGAQNSEKLFF
TGTGCCAGCAGCCCGGGACAGGGGGCGCAGAATAGTGAAAAACTGTTTTTT
>many|TRBV29-1|TRBJ2-2|.
CSVEERRQGELFF
TGCAGCGTTGAAGAACGGCGGCAGGGGGAGCTGTTTTTT
>many|TRBV7-9|TRBJ1-5|.
CASSLIGDQPQHF
TGTGCCAGCAGCTTAATCGGCGATCAGCCCCAGCATTTT
>.|TRBV7-2|TRBJ2-5|TRBD2
CASSLPPGTSGGPQKTQYF
TGTGCCAGCAGCTTACCGCCCGGGACTAGCGGGGGACCCCAAAAGACCCAGTACTTC
>few|TRBV20-1|TRBJ2-1|.
CSASYLSNEQFF
TGCAGTGCTAGCTACCTAAGCAATGAGCAGTTCTTC
>many|TRBV7-8|TRBJ2-2|.
CASSPRGRGRGGELFF
TGTGCCAGCAGCCCAAGAGGTAGAGGGAGAGGCGGGGAGCTGTTTTTT
>.|TRBV5-5|TRBJ2-3|TRBD2
CASTGQRGADTQYF
TGTGCCAGCACGGGTCAGCGGGGGGCAGATACGCAGTATTTT